The 2 T cell receptor beta chains below were found in one sample sequenced in a study of control samples from healthy donors and cancer patients (dated by TCRdb to 2018 to 2021). Preparation of the library involved the immunoSEQ multiplex PCR assay. TCRdb took this table from immuneACCESS and kept in-frame rearrangements with V and J called. Such tables lack part of the clones; where checked against another copy, unresolved V genes explain under half of the gap, and the rest is unexplained. This sample lists approximately 100,000 clones; 92% were detected once. The ten most abundant clones make up 3% of the sample. Sample: blood. The receptors originated from a human donor in good health. The donor label of this sample is uncertain.

The V and J genes are TRBV9 and TRBJ2-5; 7 bases fit TRBD1. The V and J ends lost 0 bases and 6 bases, in that order; junction bases with no gene match: 2. CDR1 and CDR2 (germline): SGDLS, YYNGEE. The CDR3 runs to 13 residues. CDR3 coding DNA: TGTGCCAGCAGCGTAGCAGGGGGACAGACCCAGTACTTC. Its protein product is CASSVAGGQTQYF. Full variable domain (rest looked up from reference TRBV9 and TRBJ2-5): DSGVTQTPKHLITATGQRVTLRCSPRSGDLSVYWYQQSLDQGLQFLIQYYNGEERAKGNILERFSAQQFPDLHSELNLSSLELGDSALYFCASSVAGGQTQYFGPGTRLLVL.

This clone occurred once. The chain joins TRBV19 to TRBJ1-6; D might be TRBD1 (6 bases). Trimming took off 3 bases at V and 0 bases at J, with 9 bases between the two ends. The germline V gene has CDR1 LNHDA and CDR2 SQIVND (reference sequence). This CDR3 is built from 16 residues. CDR3 amino acids: CASSMGGRSYNSPLHF. Written as DNA, the CDR3 is TGTGCCAGTAGTATGGGGGGGCGCTCCTATAATTCACCCCTCCACTTT.